A selection of T cell receptor beta chains follows, all from one sample in a study of regulatory T cells in long-lasting Graves disease. MiXCR was run by TCRdb on the multiplex PCR reads, yielding one entry per CDR3 protein. The profile covers roughly 400,000 distinct CDR3 sequences, with around 23% appearing a single time and 14% taken by the ten largest. The source material was peripheral blood mononuclear cells (PBMCs), sampled when the disease was refractory, from a patient treated with antithyroid drugs. Receptor source: a female donor with Graves disease. The CDR3 runs from the conserved cysteine through the conserved F or W. D genes are given only for firm matches. The size field is filled for only some rows; it gives once, few, many or a size class.

J	size	D	V	CDR3	DNA
TRBJ1-2	many	-	TRBV6-1	CASRKGSVNYGYTF	TGTGCCAGCAGGAAGGGTTCGGTGAACTATGGCTACACCTTC
TRBJ2-7	many	-	TRBV18	CASSPGTDSYEQYF	TGTGCCAGCTCACCCGGGACGGACTCCTACGAGCAGTACTTC
TRBJ1-2	many	-	TRBV10-3	CAISVSQNYGYTF	TGTGCCATCAGTGTCTCACAGAACTATGGCTACACCTTC
TRBJ1-5	-	-	TRBV24-1	CATSEGFDSNQPQHF	TGTGCCACCTCAGAAGGATTCGATAGCAATCAGCCCCAGCATTTT
TRBJ2-7	-	-	TRBV19	CASSILNRESSEQYF	TGTGCCAGTAGTATCCTGAACCGGGAGAGCAGCGAGCAGTACTTC
TRBJ1-5	few	TRBD1	TRBV15	CATSRDRGHHQPQHF	TGTGCCACCAGCAGGGACAGGGGGCATCACCAGCCCCAGCATTTT
TRBJ1-4	many	TRBD1	TRBV28	CASSFPRGQVAEKLFF	TGTGCCAGCAGTTTCCCCCGGGGACAGGTAGCTGAAAAACTGTTTTTT
TRBJ2-2	many	-	TRBV27	CASSLSSPGRELFF	TGTGCCAGCAGTTTATCCAGCCCCGGACGGGAGCTGTTTTTT
TRBJ2-7	many	TRBD1	TRBV7-9	CASSSDRGYEQYF	TGTGCCAGCAGTTCGGACAGGGGGTACGAGCAGTACTTC
TRBJ2-5	many	TRBD1	TRBV2	CASTRGGTGRKTQYF	TGTGCCAGCACCCGGGGAGGGACAGGGAGGAAGACCCAGTACTTC
TRBJ1-2	many	-	TRBV6-5	CASSYGNGYTF	TGTGCCAGCAGTTACGGGAATGGCTACACCTTC
TRBJ2-2	few	TRBD1	TRBV5-8	CASSVHRGTNTGELFF	TGTGCCAGCAGCGTGCACAGGGGCACGAACACCGGGGAGCTGTTTTTT
TRBJ1-2	many	-	TRBV28	CASSTYEFYGYTF	TGTGCCAGCAGTACGTACGAGTTCTATGGCTACACCTTC
TRBJ2-2	-	TRBD2	TRBV30	CAGTGGGTANTGELFF	TGTGCCGGGACCGGCGGGGGGACCGCGAACACCGGGGAGCTGTTTTTT
TRBJ2-5	-	-	TRBV24-1	CATSDADGNQETQYF	TGTGCCACCAGTGATGCGGACGGAAACCAAGAGACCCAGTACTTC
TRBJ2-2	few	TRBD1	TRBV2	CASSEAHRGTRNTGELFF	TGTGCCAGCAGTGAAGCGCACAGGGGTACTAGGAACACCGGGGAGCTGTTTTTT
TRBJ1-1	many	-	TRBV28	CASSFLWGGGTEAFF	TGTGCCAGCAGTTTTTTATGGGGCGGAGGCACTGAAGCTTTCTTT
TRBJ2-5	many	-	TRBV20-1	CSALDPNQETQYF	TGCAGTGCGCTTGACCCAAACCAAGAGACCCAGTACTTC